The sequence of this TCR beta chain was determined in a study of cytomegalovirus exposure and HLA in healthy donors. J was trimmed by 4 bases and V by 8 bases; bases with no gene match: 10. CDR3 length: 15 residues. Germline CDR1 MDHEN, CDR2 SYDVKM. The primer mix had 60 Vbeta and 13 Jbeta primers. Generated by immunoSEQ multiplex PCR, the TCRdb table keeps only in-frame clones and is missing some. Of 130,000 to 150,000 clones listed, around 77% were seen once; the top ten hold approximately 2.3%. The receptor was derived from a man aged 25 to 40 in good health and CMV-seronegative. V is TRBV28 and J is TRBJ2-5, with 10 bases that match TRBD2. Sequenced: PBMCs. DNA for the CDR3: TGTGCCAGCTCCCCAGCTAGCGGGAGTCTAGAGACCCAGTACTTC. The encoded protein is CASSPASGSLETQYF.